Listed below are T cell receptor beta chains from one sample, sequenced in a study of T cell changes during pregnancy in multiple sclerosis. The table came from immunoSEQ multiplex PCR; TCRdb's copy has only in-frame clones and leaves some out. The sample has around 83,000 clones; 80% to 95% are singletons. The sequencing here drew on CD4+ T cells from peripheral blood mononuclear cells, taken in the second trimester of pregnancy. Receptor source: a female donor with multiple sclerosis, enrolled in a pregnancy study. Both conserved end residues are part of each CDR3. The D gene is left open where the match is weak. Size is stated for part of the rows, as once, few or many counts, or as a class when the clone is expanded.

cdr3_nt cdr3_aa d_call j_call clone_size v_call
TGTGCCAGCAGACGGAGTGGGAGCTCCTATAATTCACCCCTCCACTTT CASRRSGSSYNSPLHF NA TRBJ1-6 NA TRBV28
TGTGCCAGCGGTCCTTCGGCTAGCGCATATGACGAGCAGTACTTC CASGPSASAYDEQYF NA TRBJ2-7 NA TRBV9
TGTGCCAGCAGCCAATCGTGGGGGGGGAACACTGAAGCTTTCTTT CASSQSWGGNTEAFF NA TRBJ1-1 NA TRBV16
TGCAGCCTTATGGACAGCCTAATGAACACTGAAGCTTTCTTT CSLMDSLMNTEAFF NA TRBJ1-1 NA TRBV29-1
TGCGCCAGCAGCTTGGAAGCGGTAAACTATGGCTACACCTTC CASSLEAVNYGYTF NA TRBJ1-2 NA TRBV5-1
TGTGCCAGTAGCCCATCCGGGACTAGCGGGAACATTGAGCAGTTCTTC CASSPSGTSGNIEQFF TRBD2 TRBJ2-1 NA TRBV19
TGTGCTAGTGGTTACCCTCGACAGGGGGCAAATGGCTACACCTTC CASGYPRQGANGYTF TRBD1 TRBJ1-2 NA TRBV12-5
TGTGCCAGCTCACCAACGACAGGGAGCTCTGGAAACACCATATATTTT CASSPTTGSSGNTIYF TRBD1 TRBJ1-3 NA TRBV18
TGTGCCAGCAGCCAAGGGGCAGGGGATAATACTGAAGCTTTCTTT CASSQGAGDNTEAFF NA TRBJ1-1 few TRBV14
TGTGCCAGCAGTTACCAAATACAGGGGGCTGGAAACACCATATATTTT CASSYQIQGAGNTIYF TRBD1 TRBJ1-3 NA TRBV6-5
TGTGCCAGCTCACCACCTTGGAGTACAGGGAAAGACACCAATCAGCCCCAGCATTTT CASSPPWSTGKDTNQPQHF NA TRBJ1-5 NA TRBV18
TGTGCCAGCAGCTACCGGCGGGAGGGCACAGATACGCAGTATTTT CASSYRREGTDTQYF TRBD2 TRBJ2-3 NA TRBV9
TGTGCCAGCAGCTTAACTAGCAAGAGCTCCTACGAGCAGTACTTC CASSLTSKSSYEQYF NA TRBJ2-7 NA TRBV7-2
TGTGCCAGCAGTTTAAGCAGGGGAGTCACTGAAGCTTTCTTT CASSLSRGVTEAFF NA TRBJ1-1 NA TRBV27
TGTGCCAGCTCACCCAGGACAGGAGGAGGCTCTAACTATGGCTACACCTTC CASSPRTGGGSNYGYTF TRBD1 TRBJ1-2 NA TRBV18
TGTGCCAGTAACGGGGGACAGGGGGCAGTAGATACGCAGTATTTT CASNGGQGAVDTQYF TRBD1 TRBJ2-3 NA TRBV19
TGTGCCATCAGTGCGGGGGATAGTGAAAAACTGTTTTTT CAISAGDSEKLFF NA TRBJ1-4 few TRBV10-3
TGTGCCAGCACTCCTCTACGGGGGGAGCAGTTCTTC CASTPLRGEQFF NA TRBJ2-1 NA TRBV6-1
TGTGCCAGCAGCGTAGAGGACAGCTATAGCAATCAGCCCCAGCATTTT CASSVEDSYSNQPQHF NA TRBJ1-5 NA TRBV9
TGTGCCAGCAGTCCCGAGGGACAGAGCTCTGGAAACACCATATATTTT CASSPEGQSSGNTIYF TRBD1 TRBJ1-3 NA TRBV28
TGTGCCATCAGTGAGTCGGACTTTAGGCGGGAGCAATCCTACAATGAGCAGTTCTTC CAISESDFRREQSYNEQFF TRBD2 TRBJ2-1 NA TRBV10-3
TGTGCCAGCATGTTCACAGTAGTGTCCAATGAGCAGTTCTTC CASMFTVVSNEQFF NA TRBJ2-1 NA TRBV6-1
TGTGCCAGCAGTTTAAGGTCCCCGACAGGGGGCCAGCCCCAGCATTTT CASSLRSPTGGQPQHF TRBD1 TRBJ1-5 NA TRBV28
TGTGCCAGCTCACCCTTGGGACAGGGGGCGACGGGGAACACTGAAGCTTTCTTT CASSPLGQGATGNTEAFF TRBD1 TRBJ1-1 NA TRBV18
TGTGCCAGCAGCCGAGGGAAAATTAGCTCTGGAAACACCATATATTTT CASSRGKISSGNTIYF NA TRBJ1-3 NA TRBV5-8
TGTGCCAGCGCCAGTGCCAGCTCTGGGGCCAACGTCCTGACTTTC CASASASSGANVLTF NA TRBJ2-6 NA TRBV6-5
TGCGCCAGCAGCGAGACAGGGGATTCACCCCTCCACTTT CASSETGDSPLHF TRBD1 TRBJ1-6 NA TRBV5-1
TGCGCCAGCAGCTTGGCCGGGTCCCTCTTCACGAGCACAGATACGCAGTATTTT CASSLAGSLFTSTDTQYF NA TRBJ2-3 once TRBV5-1
TGTGCTAGTGGCGCGAACACCGGGGAGCTGTTTTTT CASGANTGELFF NA TRBJ2-2 NA TRBV12-5
TGTGCCAGCATCCCCCCGGGGACAGCTTACGAGCAGTACTTC CASIPPGTAYEQYF TRBD1 TRBJ2-7 NA TRBV6-1
TGTGCCAGCAGCCTAGCAACAGGGGCGGAAGGCTACACCTTC CASSLATGAEGYTF TRBD1 TRBJ1-2 NA TRBV7-9
TGTGCCAGCAGTTCAAGCGGGTTGACCTACAATGAGCAGTTCTTC CASSSSGLTYNEQFF NA TRBJ2-1 NA TRBV2
TGTGCCAGCAAGTGGGGGGACCCACCCTTCGATGAGCAGTTCTTC CASKWGDPPFDEQFF NA TRBJ2-1 NA TRBV2
TGCGCCAGCAGCTTGGGTCCAGGGCCCCCCATGGGCACCGGGGAGCTGTTTTTT CASSLGPGPPMGTGELFF NA TRBJ2-2 once TRBV5-1
TGTGCCAGCAGCGAAGACAGTCGCAATGAGCAGTTCTTC CASSEDSRNEQFF NA TRBJ2-1 NA TRBV5-4
TGTGCCACCAGTCGTTTACCGGGACAGGGGCTAGCTGGCTACACCTTC CATSRLPGQGLAGYTF TRBD1 TRBJ1-2 NA TRBV15
TGTGCCACCAGCAGGGTAGATGTGAACACTGAAGCTTTCTTT CATSRVDVNTEAFF NA TRBJ1-1 NA TRBV15
TGTGCCAGCTCACCAGGGGGCGGGCAGCCCCAGCATTTT CASSPGGGQPQHF NA TRBJ1-5 NA TRBV18
TGCAGCGTTGAGGCGGCGGGAGTAGGGAAAAACATTCAGTACTTC CSVEAAGVGKNIQYF TRBD2 TRBJ2-4 NA TRBV29-1
TGCGCCAGCGGAGAAGGACAGGGGGCATTAGATACGCAGTATTTT CASGEGQGALDTQYF TRBD1 TRBJ2-3 once TRBV5-1